These T cell receptor beta chains were read from a single sample in a study of blood T cell repertoires in COVID-19. The assay was immunoSEQ multiplex PCR, and TCRdb's table has in-frame clones only and misses some. The table lists over 150,000 clones, approximately 90% of them singletons. The sample consisted of peripheral blood. The receptor source for this set is a young man who had recovered from COVID-19. The CDR3 runs from the conserved cysteine through the conserved F or W. D genes are given only for firm matches. Only some rows state a clone size, as once, few, many or a class for expanded clones.

d_call	j_call	clone_size	v_call	cdr3_nt	cdr3_aa
NA	TRBJ2-2	NA	TRBV3-1/TRBV3-2	TGTGCCAGCAGCCGAACAGGGAGGAACACCGGGGAGCTGTTTTTT	CASSRTGRNTGELFF
TRBD1	TRBJ2-7	NA	TRBV7-2	TGTGCCAGCAGCTTACCCCGGGACAGGGGTAGTTACGAGCAGTACTTC	CASSLPRDRGSYEQYF
NA	TRBJ2-6	NA	TRBV11-3	TGTGCCAGCAGCTTAGGAGGCGGTTCTGGGGCCAACGTCCTGACTTTC	CASSLGGGSGANVLTF
NA	TRBJ2-3	once	TRBV28	TGTGCCAGCAGTCAGGGTGGCACAGATACGCAGTATTTT	CASSQGGTDTQYF
NA	TRBJ1-2	NA	TRBV6-5	TGTGCCAGCAGCACCTTCGATCGACAGACCTATGGCTACACCTTC	CASSTFDRQTYGYTF
NA	TRBJ2-7	NA	TRBV7-6	TGTGCCAGCAGCCTCGACAGAACCTACGAGCAGTACTTC	CASSLDRTYEQYF
NA	TRBJ1-2	NA	TRBV18	TGTGCCAGCTCACCACCCGTAGACAGCCAGGTTCTCACCTTC	CASSPPVDSQVLTF
TRBD1	TRBJ1-1	NA	TRBV10-2	TGCGCCAGCAGTGAGTCGTACAGGGGGCGCGGCACTGAAGCTTTCTTT	CASSESYRGRGTEAFF
TRBD2	TRBJ2-1	NA	TRBV4-3	TGCGCCAGCAGCCCCCGACTAGCGGATTACAATGAGCAGTTCTTC	CASSPRLADYNEQFF
NA	TRBJ1-5	few	TRBV28	TGTGCCAGCAGTTCCGACAGTAATCAGCCCCAGCATTTT	CASSSDSNQPQHF
NA	TRBJ1-5	NA	TRBV6-6	TGTGCCAGCAGTGTGACTGGCGGCAATCAGCCCCAGCATTTT	CASSVTGGNQPQHF
NA	TRBJ2-7	NA	TRBV18	TGTGCCAGCTCACGAGAGGGCGAGCAGTACTTC	CASSREGEQYF
TRBD1	TRBJ2-7	once	TRBV3-1/TRBV3-2	TGTGCCAGCAGCGTTGACAGGGGTAGTTATGAGCAGTACTTC	CASSVDRGSYEQYF
TRBD1	TRBJ2-3	NA	TRBV11-2	TGTGCCAGCAGCCTCACCTGGACAGGGGGCGGCACAGATACGCAGTATTTT	CASSLTWTGGGTDTQYF
NA	TRBJ1-1	NA	TRBV19	TGTGCCAGTAGTATAGGCGGAGGGTCCGGGGCTTTCTTT	CASSIGGGSGAFF
NA	TRBJ1-1	NA	TRBV2	TGTGCCAGCAGTGGGGGGGGGAACATGAACACTGAAGCTTTCTTT	CASSGGGNMNTEAFF
NA	TRBJ1-1	NA	TRBV27	TGTGCCAGCAGTTTATCCTTGCGGTACACTGAAGCTTTCTTT	CASSLSLRYTEAFF